Below, one T cell receptor beta chain is given with its context. CDR1 and CDR2 (germline): SGHDT, YYEEEE. The V gene lost 0 bases and the J gene lost 0 bases, with 13 bases spanning the gap. The CDR3 runs to 17 residues. The data were produced by immunoSEQ multiplex PCR, yet TCRdb's version contains in-frame clones alone and is incomplete. The profile shows around 60,000 clones, 93% of them singletons. This specimen comes from a study of T cell changes during pregnancy in multiple sclerosis. The starting material was peripheral blood, obtained after pregnancy. The source of this sequence is a female donor with multiple sclerosis, enrolled in a pregnancy study. The chain employs TRBV5-6 and TRBJ1-3, with D possibly being TRBD1 (5 bases). In DNA form, the CDR3 reads TGTGCCAGCAGCTTGGCCTCTGGGGGGAGCTCTGGAAACACCATATATTTT. Protein product: CASSLASGGSSGNTIYF.